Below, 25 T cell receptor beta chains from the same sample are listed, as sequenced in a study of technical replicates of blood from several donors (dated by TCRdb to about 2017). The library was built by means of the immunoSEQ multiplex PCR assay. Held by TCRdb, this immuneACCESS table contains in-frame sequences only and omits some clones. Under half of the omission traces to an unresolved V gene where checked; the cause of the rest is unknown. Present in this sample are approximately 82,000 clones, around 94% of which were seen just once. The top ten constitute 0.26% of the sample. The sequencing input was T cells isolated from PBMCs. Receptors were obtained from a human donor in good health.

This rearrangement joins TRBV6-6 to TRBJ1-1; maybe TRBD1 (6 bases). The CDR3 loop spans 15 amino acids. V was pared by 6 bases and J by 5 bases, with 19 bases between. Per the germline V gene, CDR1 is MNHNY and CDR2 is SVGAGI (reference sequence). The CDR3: CASRKTEGGRTEAFF. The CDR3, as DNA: TGTGCCAGCAGGAAAACAGAGGGGGGGCGGACTGAAGCTTTCTTT.

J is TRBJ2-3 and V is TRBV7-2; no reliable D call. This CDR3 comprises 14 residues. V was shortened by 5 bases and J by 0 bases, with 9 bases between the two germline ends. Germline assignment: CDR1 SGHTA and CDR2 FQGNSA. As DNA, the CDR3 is TGTGCCAGCAGCCCCCTTACTAGCACAGATACGCAGTATTTT. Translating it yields CASSPLTSTDTQYF.

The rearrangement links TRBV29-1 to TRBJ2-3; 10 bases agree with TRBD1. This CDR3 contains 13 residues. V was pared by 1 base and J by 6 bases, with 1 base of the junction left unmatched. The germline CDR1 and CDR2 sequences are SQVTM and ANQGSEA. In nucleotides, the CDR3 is TGCAGCGTTGAAGTGGGACAGGGGGATACGCAGTATTTT. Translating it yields CSVEVGQGDTQYF.

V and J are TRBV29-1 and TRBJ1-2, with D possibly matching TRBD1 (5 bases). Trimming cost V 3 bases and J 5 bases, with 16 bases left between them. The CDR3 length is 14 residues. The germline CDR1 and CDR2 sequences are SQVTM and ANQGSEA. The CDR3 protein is CSVEGRGPTYGYTF. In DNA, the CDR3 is TGCAGCGTTGAGGGGCGGGGACCTACGTATGGCTACACCTTC.

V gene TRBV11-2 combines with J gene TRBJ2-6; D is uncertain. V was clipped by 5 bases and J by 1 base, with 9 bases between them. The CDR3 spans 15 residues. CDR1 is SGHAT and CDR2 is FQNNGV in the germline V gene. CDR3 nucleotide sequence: TGTGCCAGCAGCCAACGTCTATCTGGGGCCAACGTCCTGACTTTC. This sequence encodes CASSQRLSGANVLTF.

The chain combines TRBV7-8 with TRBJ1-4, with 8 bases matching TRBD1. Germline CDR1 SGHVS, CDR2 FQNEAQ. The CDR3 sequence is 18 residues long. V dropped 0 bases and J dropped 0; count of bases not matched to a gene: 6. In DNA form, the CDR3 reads TGTGCCAGCAGCTTAGCTCAGGGGGCCGCAGCAACTAATGAAAAACTGTTTTTT. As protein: CASSLAQGAAATNEKLFF.

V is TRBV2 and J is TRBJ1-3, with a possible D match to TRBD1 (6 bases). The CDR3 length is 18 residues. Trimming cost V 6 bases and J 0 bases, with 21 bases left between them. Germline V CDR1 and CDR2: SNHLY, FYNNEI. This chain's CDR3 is CASSFETDSLRSGNTIYF. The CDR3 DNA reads TGTGCCAGCAGCTTCGAAACGGACAGCCTTCGCTCTGGAAACACCATATATTTT. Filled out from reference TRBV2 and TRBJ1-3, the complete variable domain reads EPEVTQTPSHQVTQMGQEVILRCVPISNHLYFYWYRQILGQKVEFLVSFYNNEISEKSEIFDDQFSVERPDGSNFTLKIRSTKLEDSAMYFCASSFETDSLRSGNTIYFGEGSWLTVV.

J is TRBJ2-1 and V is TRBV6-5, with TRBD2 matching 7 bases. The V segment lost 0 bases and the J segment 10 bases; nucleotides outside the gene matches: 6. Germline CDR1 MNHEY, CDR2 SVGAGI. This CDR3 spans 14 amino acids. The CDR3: CASSYSSSGKEQFF. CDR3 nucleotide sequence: TGTGCCAGCAGTTACTCGAGCAGCGGGAAAGAGCAGTTCTTC.

CDR3 in amino acids: CASSLHGGDSGNTIYF. The CDR3 DNA reads as TGTGCCAGCAGCTTGCATGGGGGGGACTCTGGAAACACCATATATTTT. The chain uses TRBV5-7 and TRBJ1-3, with a possible D match to TRBD1 (5 bases). TRBV5-7 has ORF status, its function being uncertain. V was pared by 1 base and J by 0 bases, with 11 bases between. This CDR3 contains 16 residues.

Here the CDR3 DNA reads TGCAGCGTACGGGGACTCTTCTTCCAGATCGGGGAGACCCAGTACTTC. It codes for CSVRGLFFQIGETQYF. This sequence joins TRBV29-1 and TRBJ2-5; weak D call: TRBD2 (6 bases). Trimming stripped 6 bases from V and 5 bases from J, with 25 bases between. The CDR3 sequence is 16 residues long. CDR1 is SQVTM and CDR2 is ANQGSEA in the germline V gene.

The CDR3 nucleotides are TGCGCCAGCAGCTTGGGAGGGCCCCACCAAGAGACCCAGTACTTC. Its protein is CASSLGGPHQETQYF. This chain uses TRBV5-1 with TRBJ2-5; tentative D call: TRBD2 (5 bases). Germline CDR1 and CDR2: SGHRS and YFSETQ. The germline V and J ends were trimmed by 0 bases and 0 bases, with 9 bases remaining between them. This CDR3 is 15 amino acids long.

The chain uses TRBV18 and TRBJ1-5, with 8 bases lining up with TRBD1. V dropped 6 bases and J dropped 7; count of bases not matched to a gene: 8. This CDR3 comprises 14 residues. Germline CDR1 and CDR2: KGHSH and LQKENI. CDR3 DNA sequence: TGTGCCAGCTCGGGGACAGGTCTTGACCAGCCCCAGCATTTT. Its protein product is CASSGTGLDQPQHF.

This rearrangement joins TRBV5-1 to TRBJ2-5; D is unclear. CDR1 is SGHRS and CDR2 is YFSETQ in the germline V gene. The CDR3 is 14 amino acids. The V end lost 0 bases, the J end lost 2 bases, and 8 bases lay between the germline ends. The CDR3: CASSLDRSQETQYF. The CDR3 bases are TGCGCCAGCAGCTTGGACAGATCTCAAGAGACCCAGTACTTC. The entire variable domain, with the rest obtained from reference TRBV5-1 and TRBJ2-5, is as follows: KAGVTQTPRYLIKTRGQQVTLSCSPISGHRSVSWYQQTPGQGLQFLFEYFSETQRNKGNFPGRFSGRQFSNSRSEMNVSTLELGDSALYLCASSLDRSQETQYFGPGTRLLVL.

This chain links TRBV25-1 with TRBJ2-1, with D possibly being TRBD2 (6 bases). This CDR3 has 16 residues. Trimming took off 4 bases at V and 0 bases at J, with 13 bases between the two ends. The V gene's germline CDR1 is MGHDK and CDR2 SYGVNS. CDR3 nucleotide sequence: TGTGCCAGCAGTGGGGCGGAGGGAGTCTCCTACAATGAGCAGTTCTTC. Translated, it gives CASSGAEGVSYNEQFF.

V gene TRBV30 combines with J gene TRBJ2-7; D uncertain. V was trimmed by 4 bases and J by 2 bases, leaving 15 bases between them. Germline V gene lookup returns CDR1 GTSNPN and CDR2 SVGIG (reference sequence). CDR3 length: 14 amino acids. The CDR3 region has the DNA TGTGCCTGGAAAGTTCAGTCAGGTGCCTACGAGCAGTACTTC. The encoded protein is CAWKVQSGAYEQYF.

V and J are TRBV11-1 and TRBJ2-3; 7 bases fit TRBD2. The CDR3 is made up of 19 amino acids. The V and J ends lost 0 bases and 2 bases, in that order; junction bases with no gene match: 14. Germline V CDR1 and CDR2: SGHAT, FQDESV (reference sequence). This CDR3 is CASSLAHVGLVGATDTQYF. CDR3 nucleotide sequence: TGTGCCAGCAGCTTAGCGCACGTCGGACTAGTCGGAGCCACAGATACGCAGTATTTT.

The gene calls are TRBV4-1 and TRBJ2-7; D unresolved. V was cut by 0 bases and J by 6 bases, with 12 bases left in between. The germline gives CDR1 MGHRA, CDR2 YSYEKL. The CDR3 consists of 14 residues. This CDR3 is CASSQDISRPEQYF. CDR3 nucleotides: TGCGCCAGCAGCCAAGATATTTCCCGTCCCGAGCAGTACTTC.

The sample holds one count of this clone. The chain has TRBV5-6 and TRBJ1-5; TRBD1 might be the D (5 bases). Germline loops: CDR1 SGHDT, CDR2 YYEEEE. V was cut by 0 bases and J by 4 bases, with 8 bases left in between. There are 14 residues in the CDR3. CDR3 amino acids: CASSLGQLNQPQHF. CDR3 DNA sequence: TGTGCCAGCAGCTTGGGACAGCTTAATCAGCCCCAGCATTTT.

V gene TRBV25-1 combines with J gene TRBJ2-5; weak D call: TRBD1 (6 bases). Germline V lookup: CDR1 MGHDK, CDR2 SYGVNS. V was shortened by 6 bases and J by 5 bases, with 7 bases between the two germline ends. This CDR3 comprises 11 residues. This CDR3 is CASSRGETQYF. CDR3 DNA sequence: TGTGCCAGCAGCAGGGGTGAGACCCAGTACTTC. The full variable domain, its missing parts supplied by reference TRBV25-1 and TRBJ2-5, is EADIYQTPRYLVIGTGKKITLECSQTMGHDKMYWYQQDPGMELHLIHYSYGVNSTEKGDLSSESTVSRIRTEHFPLTLESARPSHTSQYLCASSRGETQYFGPGTRLLVL.

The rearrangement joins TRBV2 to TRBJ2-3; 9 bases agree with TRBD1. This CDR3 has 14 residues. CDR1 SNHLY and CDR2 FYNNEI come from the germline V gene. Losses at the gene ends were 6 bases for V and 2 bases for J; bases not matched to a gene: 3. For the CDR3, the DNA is TGTGCCAGCAGACAGGGGGCGGTCACAGATACGCAGTATTTT. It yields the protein CASRQGAVTDTQYF.

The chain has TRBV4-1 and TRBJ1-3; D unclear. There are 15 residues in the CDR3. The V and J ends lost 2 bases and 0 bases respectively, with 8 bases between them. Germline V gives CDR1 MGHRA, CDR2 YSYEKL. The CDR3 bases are TGCGCCAGCAGCCAAAATAGCGGCTCTGGAAACACCATATATTTT. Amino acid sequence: CASSQNSGSGNTIYF.

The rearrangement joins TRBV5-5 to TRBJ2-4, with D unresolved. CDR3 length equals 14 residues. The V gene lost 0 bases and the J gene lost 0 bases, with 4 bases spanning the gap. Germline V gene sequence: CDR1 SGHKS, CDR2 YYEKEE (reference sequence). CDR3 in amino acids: CASSLVLAKNIQYF. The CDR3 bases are TGTGCCAGCAGCTTGGTCCTAGCCAAAAACATTCAGTACTTC.

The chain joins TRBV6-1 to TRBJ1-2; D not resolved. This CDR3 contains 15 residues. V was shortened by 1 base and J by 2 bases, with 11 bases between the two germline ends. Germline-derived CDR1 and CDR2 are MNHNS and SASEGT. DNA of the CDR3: TGTGCCAGCAGTGAAGTGTCCCTCCCCAACTATGGCTACACCTTC. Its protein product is CASSEVSLPNYGYTF.

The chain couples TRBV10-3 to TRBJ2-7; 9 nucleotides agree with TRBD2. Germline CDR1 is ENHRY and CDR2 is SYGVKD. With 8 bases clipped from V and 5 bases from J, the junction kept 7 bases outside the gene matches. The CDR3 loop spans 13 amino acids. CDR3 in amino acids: CAIGPKRGDEQYF. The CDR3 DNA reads TGTGCCATCGGCCCCAAGCGGGGGGACGAGCAGTACTTC.

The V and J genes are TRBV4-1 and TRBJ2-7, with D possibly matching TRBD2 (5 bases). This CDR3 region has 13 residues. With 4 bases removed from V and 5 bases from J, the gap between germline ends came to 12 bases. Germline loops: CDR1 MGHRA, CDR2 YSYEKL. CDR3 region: CASSPQLLDEQYF. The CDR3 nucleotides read TGCGCCAGCAGCCCCCAGTTACTAGACGAGCAGTACTTC.